The T cell receptor beta chain described here comes from a study of shared clonotypes between healthy human individuals. Concerning this clone: Its target is unknown.

Study-level points and caveats: Memory subsets had estimated richness that was generally smaller than that of naive subsets.

Researchers ran the assay at a deep level. Assay used: immunoSEQ multiplex PCR; TCRdb lists only in-frame clones, some missing. The sample consists of 850,000 to 1,200,000 clones, under 80% of them appearing once. The sequenced sample was memory CD4+ T cells sorted from blood. The sample's subset: CD45RA-negative fraction. The origin of this receptor is a man aged 18 to 35 in good health.

The CDR3 is CASSPFSRDAEAFF. The CDR3 nucleotides read TGTGCCAGCTCACCATTTTCCAGGGACGCTGAAGCTTTCTTT. This sequence joins TRBV18 and TRBJ1-1; tentatively, D is TRBD1 (5 bases). Germline assignment: CDR1 KGHSH and CDR2 LQKENI. The CDR3 consists of 14 residues. With 2 bases removed from V and 6 bases from J, the gap between germline ends came to 13 bases.